This is a list of T cell receptor beta chains from one sample in a study of T cell clonotyping in hematopoietic cell transplantation. The protocol was immunoSEQ multiplex PCR, while the TCRdb copy is restricted to in-frame clones and leaves out a portion. Among more than 6,500 clones listed, approximately 94% were seen once. Here the sequenced sample was peripheral blood mononuclear cells, taken 30 days after allogeneic stem cell transplant. The receptor set was obtained from a male patient over 55 who had an allogeneic stem cell transplant from an unrelated donor, so T cells may come from the graft donor. Some clones in this sample may be carry-over from other donors' samples. Both conserved end residues are part of each CDR3. The D gene is left open where the match is weak. A row's size may be missing; if present it is once, few, many or a size class.

j_gene	d_gene	abundance	v_gene	CDR3aa	CDR3nt
TRBJ2-1	TRBD2	-	TRBV10-3	CAITNPPGLAGGGSYNEQFF	TGTGCCATCACAAACCCTCCGGGACTAGCGGGAGGGGGCTCCTACAATGAGCAGTTCTTC
TRBJ2-1	-	-	TRBV11-2	CASSLDYDYNEQFF	TGTGCCAGCAGCTTGGACTACGATTACAATGAGCAGTTCTTC
TRBJ1-4	-	-	TRBV6-1	CASRRVSATNEKLFF	TGTGCCAGCAGGAGGGTGTCTGCAACTAATGAAAAACTGTTTTTT
TRBJ2-7	-	-	TRBV2	CASKDPGREQYF	TGTGCCAGCAAAGACCCCGGTCGCGAGCAGTACTTC
TRBJ1-5	-	-	TRBV29-1	CSVGFSVGEQPQHF	TGCAGCGTTGGGTTTTCGGTAGGAGAACAGCCCCAGCATTTT
TRBJ1-4	TRBD1	-	TRBV19	CASRKGQGKEKLFF	TGTGCCAGTCGAAAGGGACAGGGGAAGGAAAAACTGTTTTTT
TRBJ1-2	-	-	TRBV29-1	CSVVLRQRYGYTF	TGCAGCGTTGTACTCCGCCAGCGCTATGGCTACACCTTC
TRBJ2-5	-	-	TRBV6-5	CASSPGKETQYF	TGTGCCAGCTCACCGGGGAAAGAGACCCAGTACTTC
TRBJ1-2	-	few	TRBV7-6	CASSFGTGAVYYGYTF	TGTGCCAGCAGCTTTGGGACCGGGGCCGTGTACTATGGCTACACCTTC
TRBJ1-2	TRBD1	-	TRBV6-6	CASSTEGQGTNYGYTF	TGTGCCAGCAGTACGGAGGGACAGGGGACGAACTATGGCTACACCTTC
TRBJ2-3	-	-	TRBV21-1	CASSKSPTSGRTDTQYF	TGTGCCAGCAGCAAATCCCCTACTAGCGGGAGGACAGATACGCAGTATTTT
TRBJ2-6	-	-	TRBV27	CASSMGRSGHSGANVLTF	TGTGCCAGCAGCATGGGACGATCGGGGCACTCTGGGGCCAACGTCCTGACTTTC
TRBJ1-1	TRBD1	-	TRBV9	CASSVEQGAQYTEAFF	TGTGCCAGCAGCGTAGAACAGGGGGCGCAGTACACTGAAGCTTTCTTT
TRBJ2-5	-	-	TRBV30	CAWSVDYGRETQYF	TGTGCCTGGAGTGTGGACTATGGTCGGGAGACCCAGTACTTC
TRBJ1-1	TRBD1	-	TRBV5-1	CASSSGQGTMNTEAFF	TGCGCCAGCAGTTCCGGACAGGGGACTATGAACACTGAAGCTTTCTTT
TRBJ2-7	TRBD2	-	TRBV4-1	CASSQDQTLAGRYEQYF	TGCGCCAGCAGCCAAGATCAAACACTAGCGGGAAGATACGAGCAGTACTTC
TRBJ2-1	TRBD1	few	TRBV4-1	CASSQDSALAGGRVFF	TGCGCCAGCAGCCAAGATAGCGCCTTAGCAGGGGGTCGTGTGTTCTTC
TRBJ2-1	-	-	TRBV5-1	CASSHESRIEQFF	TGCGCCAGCAGCCATGAATCTAGGATTGAGCAGTTCTTC
TRBJ1-2	-	-	TRBV19	CASIRSPGDGYTF	TGTGCCAGTATACGTAGTCCTGGAGATGGCTACACCTTC
TRBJ2-7	-	-	TRBV6-1	CASSVTSSAGGYEQYF	TGTGCCAGCAGTGTCACTAGCAGCGCCGGAGGGTACGAGCAGTACTTC
TRBJ1-5	-	-	TRBV19	CASNDQPQHF	TGTGCCAGTAACGATCAGCCCCAGCATTTT
TRBJ2-5	-	-	TRBV19	CASGSQSGPANF	TGTGCCAGTGGATCTCAGTCGGGGCCTGCAAACTTC
TRBJ2-1	-	-	TRBV9	CASSPWNEQFF	TGTGCCAGCAGCCCCTGGAATGAGCAGTTCTTC
TRBJ1-3	-	few	TRBV28	CASSIPSGNTIYF	TGTGCCAGCAGTATTCCATCTGGAAACACCATATATTTT
TRBJ1-1	-	-	TRBV27	CASSLLGGRTEAFF	TGTGCCAGCAGCCTCCTTGGGGGGCGCACTGAAGCTTTCTTT
TRBJ2-1	-	-	TRBV6-1	CASSEFRGEGVDEQFF	TGTGCCAGCAGTGAATTCAGGGGCGAGGGGGTAGATGAGCAGTTCTTC
TRBJ1-2	-	once	TRBV9	CASSVGGGIYGYTF	TGTGCCAGCAGCGTAGGTGGAGGGATTTATGGCTACACCTTC
TRBJ2-3	TRBD2	once	TRBV7-9	CASSPNAGDADTQYF	TGTGCCAGCAGCCCTAACGCGGGAGACGCAGATACGCAGTATTTT
TRBJ2-1	-	-	TRBV7-9	CASSLDPWTNEQFF	TGTGCCAGCAGCTTAGACCCCTGGACCAATGAGCAGTTCTTC